The present T cell receptor (beta chain) was sequenced within a study of blood T cell repertoires in COVID-19. Whole-study context: The analysed material was cDNA or gDNA that came from T cells, B-cell-depleted T cells, or PBMCs.

Using immunoSEQ multiplex PCR, the repertoire was profiled, and TCRdb retains in-frame clones only, with some absent. This sample carries about 280,000 clones, about 85% of them seen once, and the ten largest clones take 13%. The germline V gene has CDR1 SEHNR and CDR2 FQNEAQ (reference sequence). The CDR3 has 14 amino acids. V was cut by 5 bases and J by 4 bases, with 12 bases left in between. Sequencing was carried out using peripheral blood. The chain joins TRBV7-9 to TRBJ1-5, with D perhaps TRBD1 (6 bases). The TCR was taken from a human donor in a cohort sampled during active COVID-19. The CDR3 reads CASSLGQLNQPQHF. DNA of the CDR3: TGTGCCAGCAGCCTTGGACAGTTAAATCAGCCCCAGCATTTT.